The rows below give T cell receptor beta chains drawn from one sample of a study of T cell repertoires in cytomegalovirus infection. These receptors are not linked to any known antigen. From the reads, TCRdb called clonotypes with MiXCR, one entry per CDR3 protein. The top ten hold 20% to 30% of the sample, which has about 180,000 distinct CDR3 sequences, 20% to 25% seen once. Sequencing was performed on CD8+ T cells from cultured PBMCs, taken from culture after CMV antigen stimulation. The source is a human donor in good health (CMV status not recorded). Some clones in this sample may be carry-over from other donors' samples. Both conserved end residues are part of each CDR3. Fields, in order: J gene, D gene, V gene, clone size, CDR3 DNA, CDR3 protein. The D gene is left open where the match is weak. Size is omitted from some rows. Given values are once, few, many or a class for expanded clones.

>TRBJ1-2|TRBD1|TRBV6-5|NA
TGTGCCAGCAGTTACTCGAAGGGACAGGGTTTCTATGGCTACACCTTC
CASSYSKGQGFYGYTF
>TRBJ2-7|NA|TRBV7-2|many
TGTGCCAGCAGCTATACAGACGAGCAGTACTTC
CASSYTDEQYF
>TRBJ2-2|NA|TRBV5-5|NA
TGTGCCAGCAGCTTCGATTTGCAGGGGAACACCGGGGAGCTGTTTTTT
CASSFDLQGNTGELFF
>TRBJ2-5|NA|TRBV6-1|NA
TGTGCCAGCAGTGAAAACTTCTGGGGCCCGGAAGAGACCCAGTACTTC
CASSENFWGPEETQYF
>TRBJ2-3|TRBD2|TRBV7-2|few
TGTGCCAGCAGGAGCTCAGGGACTAGCCCAGATACGCAGTATTTT
CASRSSGTSPDTQYF
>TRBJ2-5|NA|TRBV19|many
TGTGCCAGTAGTGCACAAGAGACCCAGTACTTC
CASSAQETQYF
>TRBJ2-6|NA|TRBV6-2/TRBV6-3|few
TGTGCCAGCAGGGCTTTAGGCTCTGGGGCCAACGTCCTGACTTTC
CASRALGSGANVLTF
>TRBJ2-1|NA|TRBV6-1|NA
TGTGCCAGCAGTGAAGCACCAAGGGACGAGCAGTTCTTC
CASSEAPRDEQFF
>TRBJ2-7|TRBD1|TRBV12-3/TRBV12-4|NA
TGTGCCAGCAGTTTAGAAGGGACAGGGCTCCACGAGCAGTACTTC
CASSLEGTGLHEQYF
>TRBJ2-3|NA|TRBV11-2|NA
TGTGCCAGCAGCTTTCGGGCTAGTAGCGATACGCAGTATTTT
CASSFRASSDTQYF
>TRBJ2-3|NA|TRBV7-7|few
TGTGCCAGCAGCCCTCTTCGCGCGACAAGTAGGTCGGCCGTAGATACGCAGTATTTT
CASSPLRATSRSAVDTQYF
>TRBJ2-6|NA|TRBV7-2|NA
TGTGCCAGCAGTTTAGGACAGTTAGGGGCCAACGTCCTGACTTTC
CASSLGQLGANVLTF
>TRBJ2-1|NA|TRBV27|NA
TGTGCCAGCAGACTAGGACTGGAGCAGTTCTTC
CASRLGLEQFF
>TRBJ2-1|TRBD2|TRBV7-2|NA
TGTGCCAGCAGCCCGGGGACTATCCTCTACAATGAGCAGTTCTTC
CASSPGTILYNEQFF
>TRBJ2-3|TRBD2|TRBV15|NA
TGTGCCACCAGCTTCGGACTAGCGGCAGATACGCAGTATTTT
CATSFGLAADTQYF
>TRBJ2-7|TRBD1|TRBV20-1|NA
TGCAGTGCCCGAACCGAGACCGGGACAGCCTACGAGCAGTACTTC
CSARTETGTAYEQYF
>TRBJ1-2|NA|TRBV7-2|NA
TGTGCCAGCAGCTTAATCAGGGAGGCGGCGCTCTATGGCTACACCTTC
CASSLIREAALYGYTF
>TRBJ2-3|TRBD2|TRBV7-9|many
TGTGCCAGCAGCCAGACTAGCGGGCTGACAGATACGCAGTATTTT
CASSQTSGLTDTQYF
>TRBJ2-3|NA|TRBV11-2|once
TGTGCCAGCAGATCTCTGGGGGGCAGAGAAACTAGCACAGATACGCAGTATTTT
CASRSLGGRETSTDTQYF
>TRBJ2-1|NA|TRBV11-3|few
TGTGCCAGCAGCTTAGGGGCAGGGACCTACAATGAGCAGTTCTTC
CASSLGAGTYNEQFF